The rows below give T cell receptor beta chains drawn from one sample of a study of blood T cells in healthy people across ages. TCRdb ran MiXCR on the 5' RACE reads and lists one entry per CDR3 protein. The sample lists around 1,800,000 distinct CDR3 sequences; around 42% were seen once. Sequences were obtained from blood. The receptors derive from a human donor in good health. Each CDR3 is given with its conserved first and last residue. The order of the fields is D gene, J gene, V gene, clone size, CDR3 protein. The D gene is left open where the match is weak. Clone size appears in some rows only: once, few, many, or a class for an expanded clone.

d_gene: TRBD1
j_gene: -
v_gene: TRBV24-1
abundance: few
CDR3aa: CATSDYGTGDEQYF

d_gene: TRBD2
j_gene: TRBJ2-1
v_gene: TRBV6-2/TRBV6-3
abundance: few
CDR3aa: CASSLWTSGPATNEQFF

d_gene: -
j_gene: TRBJ2-1
v_gene: TRBV4-3
abundance: few
CDR3aa: CASSQGPTSSNEQFF

d_gene: TRBD2
j_gene: TRBJ2-5
v_gene: TRBV6-5
abundance: few
CDR3aa: CASNKRGTQETQYF

d_gene: -
j_gene: TRBJ2-3
v_gene: TRBV5-1
abundance: few
CDR3aa: CASSFSRGDTDTQYF

d_gene: -
j_gene: TRBJ2-7
v_gene: TRBV28
abundance: -
CDR3aa: CASTTPGTRVDEQYF

d_gene: -
j_gene: -
v_gene: TRBV12-3/TRBV12-4
abundance: -
CDR3aa: CASADIRYPYEQYF

d_gene: -
j_gene: TRBJ2-1
v_gene: TRBV7-2
abundance: few
CDR3aa: CASSSGPTQYNEQFF

d_gene: TRBD2
j_gene: TRBJ2-3
v_gene: TRBV5-1
abundance: -
CDR3aa: CASSLASAGGSTDTQYF

d_gene: -
j_gene: TRBJ1-2
v_gene: TRBV9
abundance: -
CDR3aa: CASSPPAGVYGYTF

d_gene: TRBD1
j_gene: TRBJ2-1
v_gene: TRBV2
abundance: -
CDR3aa: CASSEAEDRASSYNEQFF

d_gene: TRBD2
j_gene: TRBJ2-3
v_gene: TRBV7-8
abundance: -
CDR3aa: CASSLMEPGGTQYF

d_gene: -
j_gene: TRBJ1-3
v_gene: TRBV5-5
abundance: few
CDR3aa: CASSLYLSSGNTIYF

d_gene: -
j_gene: TRBJ1-1
v_gene: TRBV4-1
abundance: -
CDR3aa: CASNHPGGRRTEAFF

d_gene: -
j_gene: TRBJ1-2
v_gene: TRBV9
abundance: few
CDR3aa: CASSSRGGFYGYTF

d_gene: -
j_gene: TRBJ1-2
v_gene: TRBV10-3
abundance: -
CDR3aa: CAISESSGLRGNYGYTF

d_gene: TRBD1
j_gene: TRBJ1-4
v_gene: TRBV4-1
abundance: -
CDR3aa: CASSQVGQGIEKLFF

d_gene: TRBD1
j_gene: TRBJ2-1
v_gene: TRBV29-1
abundance: few
CDR3aa: CSGGTGVSEQFF

d_gene: -
j_gene: TRBJ1-6
v_gene: TRBV7-9
abundance: few
CDR3aa: CASSPLPDGSYNSPLHF

d_gene: -
j_gene: TRBJ1-2
v_gene: TRBV4-1
abundance: -
CDR3aa: CASSQDTRNYGYTF

d_gene: TRBD1
j_gene: TRBJ2-1
v_gene: TRBV5-1
abundance: -
CDR3aa: CASSFWSGTGDNEQFF

d_gene: TRBD2
j_gene: TRBJ2-5
v_gene: TRBV6-2/TRBV6-3
abundance: few
CDR3aa: CASSYSRTSGERQTQYF

d_gene: TRBD1
j_gene: TRBJ1-5
v_gene: TRBV6-1
abundance: few
CDR3aa: CASRGQGYNQPQHF

d_gene: -
j_gene: TRBJ2-3
v_gene: TRBV7-9
abundance: -
CDR3aa: CASRSRASTDTQYF

d_gene: TRBD2
j_gene: TRBJ2-1
v_gene: TRBV4-2
abundance: -
CDR3aa: CASSQSMGTSGPYNEQFF

d_gene: -
j_gene: TRBJ2-3
v_gene: TRBV5-8
abundance: -
CDR3aa: CASSLEGPFSSTDTQYF

d_gene: -
j_gene: TRBJ1-6
v_gene: TRBV7-3
abundance: few
CDR3aa: CASSLTGAARDSPLHF

d_gene: -
j_gene: TRBJ1-4
v_gene: TRBV5-1
abundance: -
CDR3aa: CASKTRPALDEKLFF

d_gene: -
j_gene: TRBJ1-5
v_gene: TRBV12-3/TRBV12-4
abundance: -
CDR3aa: CASSFSRYNQPQHF

d_gene: -
j_gene: TRBJ2-1
v_gene: TRBV3-1
abundance: -
CDR3aa: CANSQDPAGSLQFF

d_gene: TRBD2
j_gene: TRBJ2-1
v_gene: TRBV20-1
abundance: few
CDR3aa: CSARLPGLAGDEQFF

d_gene: -
j_gene: TRBJ2-5
v_gene: TRBV7-3
abundance: -
CDR3aa: CASSLMGGSGTQYF

d_gene: TRBD1
j_gene: TRBJ1-2
v_gene: TRBV5-6
abundance: -
CDR3aa: CASSLGDSLYGYTF

d_gene: -
j_gene: TRBJ2-7
v_gene: TRBV28
abundance: -
CDR3aa: CASSLVDTSYEQYF

d_gene: -
j_gene: TRBJ2-5
v_gene: TRBV18
abundance: many
CDR3aa: CASSPPIGETQYF

d_gene: -
j_gene: TRBJ2-5
v_gene: TRBV28
abundance: -
CDR3aa: CASSLQGEAYNEQYF

d_gene: -
j_gene: TRBJ1-2
v_gene: TRBV6-1
abundance: -
CDR3aa: CASSERGGQQNYGYTF

d_gene: -
j_gene: TRBJ1-5
v_gene: TRBV6-2/TRBV6-3
abundance: -
CDR3aa: CACSERGVWGNQPQHF

d_gene: TRBD1
j_gene: TRBJ1-2
v_gene: TRBV12-3/TRBV12-4
abundance: few
CDR3aa: CASSLGQGALGYTF

d_gene: TRBD1
j_gene: TRBJ2-7
v_gene: TRBV7-9
abundance: -
CDR3aa: CASSPPHRGSTYEQYF

d_gene: TRBD1
j_gene: TRBJ1-5
v_gene: TRBV18
abundance: few
CDR3aa: CASSPEVRGHGNQPQHF

d_gene: -
j_gene: TRBJ2-7
v_gene: TRBV4-1
abundance: few
CDR3aa: CASSQAPGEFREQYF

d_gene: -
j_gene: TRBJ2-7
v_gene: TRBV5-1
abundance: few
CDR3aa: CASSLETTSYEQYF

d_gene: -
j_gene: TRBJ2-1
v_gene: TRBV10-2
abundance: -
CDR3aa: CASSESGLSYNEQFF

d_gene: TRBD2
j_gene: TRBJ2-3
v_gene: TRBV7-6
abundance: -
CDR3aa: CASSLTRTSGLDTQYF

d_gene: TRBD1
j_gene: TRBJ1-2
v_gene: TRBV20-1
abundance: -
CDR3aa: CSARGTGGTNYGYTF

d_gene: -
j_gene: TRBJ1-1
v_gene: TRBV6-6
abundance: -
CDR3aa: CASSYTEGKTEAFF

d_gene: TRBD1
j_gene: TRBJ2-2
v_gene: TRBV6-5
abundance: few
CDR3aa: CASSIGQGRTGELFF

d_gene: -
j_gene: TRBJ1-2
v_gene: TRBV25-1
abundance: -
CDR3aa: CASSEGGATYGYTF

d_gene: -
j_gene: TRBJ1-2
v_gene: TRBV24-1
abundance: few
CDR3aa: CATSDTGTNYGYTF

d_gene: TRBD1
j_gene: TRBJ2-7
v_gene: TRBV4-2
abundance: few
CDR3aa: CASSPGQGAIDSAYEQYF

d_gene: -
j_gene: TRBJ2-1
v_gene: TRBV24-1
abundance: -
CDR3aa: CATSDPHRGQSHEQFF

d_gene: -
j_gene: TRBJ2-1
v_gene: TRBV6-6
abundance: few
CDR3aa: CASSYVADYNEQFF

d_gene: -
j_gene: TRBJ2-1
v_gene: TRBV7-2
abundance: -
CDR3aa: CASSSTPFWDKSSYNEQFF

d_gene: -
j_gene: TRBJ1-1
v_gene: TRBV4-3
abundance: -
CDR3aa: CASSQEVTENTEAFF